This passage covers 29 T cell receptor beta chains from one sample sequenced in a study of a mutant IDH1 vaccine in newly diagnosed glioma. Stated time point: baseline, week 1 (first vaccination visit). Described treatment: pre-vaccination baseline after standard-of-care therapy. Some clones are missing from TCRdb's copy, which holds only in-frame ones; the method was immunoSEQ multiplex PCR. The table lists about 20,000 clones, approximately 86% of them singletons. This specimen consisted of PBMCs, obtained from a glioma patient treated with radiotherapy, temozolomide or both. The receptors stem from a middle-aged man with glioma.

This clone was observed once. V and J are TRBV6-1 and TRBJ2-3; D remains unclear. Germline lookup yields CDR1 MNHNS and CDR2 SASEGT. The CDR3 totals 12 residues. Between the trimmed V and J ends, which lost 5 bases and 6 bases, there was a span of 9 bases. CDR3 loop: CASSKQQDTQYF. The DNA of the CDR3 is TGTGCCAGCAGTAAACAGCAGGATACGCAGTATTTT.

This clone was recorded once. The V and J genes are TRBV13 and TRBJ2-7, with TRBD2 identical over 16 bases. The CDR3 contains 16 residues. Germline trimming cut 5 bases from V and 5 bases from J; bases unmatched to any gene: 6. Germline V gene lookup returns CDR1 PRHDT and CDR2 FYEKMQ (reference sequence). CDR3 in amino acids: CASSPGLAGGLHEQYF. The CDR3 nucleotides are TGTGCCAGCAGCCCGGGACTAGCGGGAGGGCTTCACGAGCAGTACTTC.

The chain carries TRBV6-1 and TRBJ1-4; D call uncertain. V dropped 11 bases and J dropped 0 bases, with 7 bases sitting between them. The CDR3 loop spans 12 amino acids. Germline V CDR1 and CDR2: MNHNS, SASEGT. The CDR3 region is CAVHATNEKLFF. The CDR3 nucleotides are TGTGCCGTTCACGCAACTAATGAAAAACTGTTTTTT.

The CDR3 nucleotides are TGCAGTGCTAGGGTCGACCTCGAGCAGTACTTC. Amino acids: CSARVDLEQYF. The V and J genes are TRBV20-1 and TRBJ2-7; D gene ambiguous. V shed 3 bases and J shed 6 bases, with 9 bases lying between them. This CDR3 comprises 11 residues. In germline, CDR1 is DFQATT, CDR2 SNEGSKA (reference sequence).

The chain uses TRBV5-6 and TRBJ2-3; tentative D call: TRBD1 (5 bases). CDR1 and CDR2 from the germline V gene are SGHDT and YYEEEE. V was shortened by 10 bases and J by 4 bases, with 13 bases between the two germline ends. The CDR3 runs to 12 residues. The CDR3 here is CARQGVADTQYF. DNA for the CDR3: TGTGCCCGTCAGGGTGTGGCAGATACGCAGTATTTT. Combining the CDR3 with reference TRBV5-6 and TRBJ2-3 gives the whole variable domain DAGVTQSPTHLIKTRGQQVTLRCSPKSGHDTVSWYQQALGQGPQFIFQYYEEEERQRGNFPDRFSGHQFPNYSSELNVNALLLGDSALYLCARQGVADTQYFGPGTRLTVL.

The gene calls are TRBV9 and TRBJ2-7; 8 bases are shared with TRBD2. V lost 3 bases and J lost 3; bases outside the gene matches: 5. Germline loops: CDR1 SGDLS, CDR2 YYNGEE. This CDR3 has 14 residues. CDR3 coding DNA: TGTGCCAGCAGCGCCGGAACTAGCGGCTACGAGCAGTACTTC. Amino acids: CASSAGTSGYEQYF. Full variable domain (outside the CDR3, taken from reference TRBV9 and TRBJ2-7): DSGVTQTPKHLITATGQRVTLRCSPRSGDLSVYWYQQSLDQGLQFLIQYYNGEERAKGNILERFSAQQFPDLHSELNLSSLELGDSALYFCASSAGTSGYEQYFGPGTRLTVT.

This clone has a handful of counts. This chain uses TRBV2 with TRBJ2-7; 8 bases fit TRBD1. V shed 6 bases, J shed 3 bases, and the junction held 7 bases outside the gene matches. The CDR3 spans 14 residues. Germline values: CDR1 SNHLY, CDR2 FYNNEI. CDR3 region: CASSDGQGLYEQYV. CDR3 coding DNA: TGTGCCAGCAGCGACGGACAGGGCCTCTACGAGCAGTACGTC.

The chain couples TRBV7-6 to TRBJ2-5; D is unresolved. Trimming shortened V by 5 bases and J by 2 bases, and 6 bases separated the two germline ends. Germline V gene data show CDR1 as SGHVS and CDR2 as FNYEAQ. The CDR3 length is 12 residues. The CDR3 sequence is CASSKIQETQYF. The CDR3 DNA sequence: TGTGCCAGCAGCAAGATTCAAGAGACCCAGTACTTC. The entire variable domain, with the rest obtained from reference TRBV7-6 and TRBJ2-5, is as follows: GAGVSQSPRYKVTKRGQDVALRCDPISGHVSLYWYRQALGQGPEFLTYFNYEAQQDKSGLPNDRFSAERPEGSISTLTIQRTEQRDSAMYRCASSKIQETQYFGPGTRLLVL.

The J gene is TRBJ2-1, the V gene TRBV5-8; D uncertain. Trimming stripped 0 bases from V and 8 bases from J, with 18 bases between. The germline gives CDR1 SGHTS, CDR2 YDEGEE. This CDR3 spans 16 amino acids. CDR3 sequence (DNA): TGTGCCAGCAGCTTGGCAGATATGGTCCGGACGGATGAGCAGTTCTTC. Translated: CASSLADMVRTDEQFF.

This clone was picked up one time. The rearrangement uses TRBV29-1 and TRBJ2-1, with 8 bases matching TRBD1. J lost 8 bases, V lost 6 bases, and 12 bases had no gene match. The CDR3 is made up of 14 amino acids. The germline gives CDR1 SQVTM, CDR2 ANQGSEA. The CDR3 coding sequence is TGCAGCGTCTCCCGGGACAGGACCTTTGATGAGCAGTTCTTC. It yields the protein CSVSRDRTFDEQFF.

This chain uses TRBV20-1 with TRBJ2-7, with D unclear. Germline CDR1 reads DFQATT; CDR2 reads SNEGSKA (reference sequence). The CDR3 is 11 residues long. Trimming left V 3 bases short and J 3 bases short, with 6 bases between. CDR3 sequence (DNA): TGCAGTGCTAGTGGGATCTACGAGCAGTACTTC. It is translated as CSASGIYEQYF.

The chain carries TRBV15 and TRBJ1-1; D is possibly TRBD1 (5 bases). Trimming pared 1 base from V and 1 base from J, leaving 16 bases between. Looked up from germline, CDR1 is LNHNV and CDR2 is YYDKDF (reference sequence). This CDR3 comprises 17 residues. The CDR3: CATSRVKLEGRNTEAFF. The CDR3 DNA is TGTGCCACCAGCAGAGTGAAGTTAGAGGGGAGGAACACTGAAGCTTTCTTT.

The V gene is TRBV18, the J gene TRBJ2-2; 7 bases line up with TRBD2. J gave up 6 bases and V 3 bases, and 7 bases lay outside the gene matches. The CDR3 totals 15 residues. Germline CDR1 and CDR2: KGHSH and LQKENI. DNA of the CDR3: TGTGCCAGCTCACCCCTTCGGGGGGATCCCGGGGAGCTGTTTTTT. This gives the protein CASSPLRGDPGELFF.

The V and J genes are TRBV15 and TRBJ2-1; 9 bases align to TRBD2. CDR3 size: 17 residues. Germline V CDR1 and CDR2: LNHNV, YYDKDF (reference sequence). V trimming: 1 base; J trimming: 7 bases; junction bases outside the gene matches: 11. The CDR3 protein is CATSRGLAGTSENEQFF. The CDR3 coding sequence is TGTGCCACCAGCAGAGGCCTAGCGGGAACGAGCGAGAATGAGCAGTTCTTC.

The chain's CDR3 is CASSPLLTGARPNEKLFF. In nucleotides, the CDR3 is TGTGCCAGCAGCCCGCTCTTAACAGGGGCCCGCCCTAATGAAAAACTGTTTTTT. The chain joins TRBV7-9 to TRBJ1-4; 7 nucleotides line up with TRBD1. The junction had 15 bases not matched to a gene; V was cut back by 5 bases and J by 3 bases. Germline V gene sequence: CDR1 SEHNR, CDR2 FQNEAQ (reference sequence). The CDR3 length is 18 residues.

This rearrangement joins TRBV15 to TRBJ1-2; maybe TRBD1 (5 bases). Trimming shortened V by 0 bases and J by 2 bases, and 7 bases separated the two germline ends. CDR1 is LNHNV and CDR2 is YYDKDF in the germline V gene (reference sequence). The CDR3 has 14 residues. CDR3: CATSRDRGNYGYTF. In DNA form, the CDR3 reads TGTGCCACCAGCAGAGATCGGGGCAACTATGGCTACACCTTC.

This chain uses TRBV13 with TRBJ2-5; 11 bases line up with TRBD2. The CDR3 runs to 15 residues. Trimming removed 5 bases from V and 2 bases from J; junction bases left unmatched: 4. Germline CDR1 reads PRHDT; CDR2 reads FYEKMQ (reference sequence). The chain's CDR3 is CASSRRTSGQETQYF. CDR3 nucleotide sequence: TGTGCCAGCAGCCGCCGGACTAGCGGGCAAGAGACCCAGTACTTC.

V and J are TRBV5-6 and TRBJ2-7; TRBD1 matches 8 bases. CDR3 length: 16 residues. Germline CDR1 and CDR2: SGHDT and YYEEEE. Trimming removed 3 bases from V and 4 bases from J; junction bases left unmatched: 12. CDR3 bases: TGTGCCAGCAGCTCCTTACCGGGACAGGATTTGTACGAGCAGTACGTC. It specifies CASSSLPGQDLYEQYV.

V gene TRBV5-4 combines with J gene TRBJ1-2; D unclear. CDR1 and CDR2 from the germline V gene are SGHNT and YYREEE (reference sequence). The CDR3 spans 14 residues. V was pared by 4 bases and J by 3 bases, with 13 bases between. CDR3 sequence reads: CASSQSDRDYGYTF. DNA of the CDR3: TGTGCCAGCAGCCAGAGCGACCGAGACTATGGCTACACCTTC.

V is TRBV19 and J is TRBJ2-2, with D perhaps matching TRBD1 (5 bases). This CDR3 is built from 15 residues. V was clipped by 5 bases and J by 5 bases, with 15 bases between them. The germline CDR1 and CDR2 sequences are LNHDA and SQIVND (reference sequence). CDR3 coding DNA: TGTGCCAGTAGTTCCTACGACAGTCGGACCGGGGAGCTGTTTTTT. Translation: CASSSYDSRTGELFF.

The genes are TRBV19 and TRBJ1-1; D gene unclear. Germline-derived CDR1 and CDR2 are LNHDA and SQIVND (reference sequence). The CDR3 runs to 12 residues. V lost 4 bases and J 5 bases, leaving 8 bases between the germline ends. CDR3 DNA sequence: TGTGCCAGTAGTAGTACGAGGACTGAAGCTTTCTTT. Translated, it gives CASSSTRTEAFF.

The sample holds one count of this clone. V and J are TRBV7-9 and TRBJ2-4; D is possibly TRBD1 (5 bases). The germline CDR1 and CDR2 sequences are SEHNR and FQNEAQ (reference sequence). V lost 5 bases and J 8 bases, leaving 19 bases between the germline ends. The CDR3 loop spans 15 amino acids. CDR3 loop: CASSTPGFGVDIQYF. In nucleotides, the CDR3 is TGTGCCAGCAGCACCCCAGGGTTTGGCGTTGACATTCAGTACTTC.

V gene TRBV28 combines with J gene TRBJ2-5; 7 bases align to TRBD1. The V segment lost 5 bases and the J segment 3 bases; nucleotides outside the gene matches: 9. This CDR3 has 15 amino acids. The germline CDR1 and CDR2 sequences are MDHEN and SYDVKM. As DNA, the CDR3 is TGTGCCAGCAGTCCACCGACAGGGCAAAAAGAGACCCAGTACTTC. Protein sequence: CASSPPTGQKETQYF.

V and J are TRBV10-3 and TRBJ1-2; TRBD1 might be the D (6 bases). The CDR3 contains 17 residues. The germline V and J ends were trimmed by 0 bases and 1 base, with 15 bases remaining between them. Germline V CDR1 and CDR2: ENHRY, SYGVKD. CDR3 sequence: CAISESQGLVSNYGYTF. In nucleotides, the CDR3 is TGTGCCATCAGTGAGTCACAGGGTTTAGTTAGTAACTATGGCTACACCTTC.

Here the CDR3 DNA reads TGTGCCAGCAGCCTTGGGGACAGGGACACCGGGGAGCTGTTTTTT. Translating it yields CASSLGDRDTGELFF. The chain is built from TRBV6-1 and TRBJ2-2; TRBD1 agrees at 9 bases. Germline values: CDR1 MNHNS, CDR2 SASEGT. CDR3 length: 15 amino acids. After removal of 6 bases from V and 3 bases from J, the junction contained 5 bases not matched to a gene.

The CDR3 region is CAISLGDTQYF. The CDR3 DNA reads as TGTGCCATCAGCCTCGGAGATACGCAGTATTTT. The chain employs TRBV10-3 and TRBJ2-3; D unresolved. The V end lost 6 bases, the J end lost 5 bases, and 6 bases lay between the germline ends. CDR1 ENHRY and CDR2 SYGVKD come from the germline V gene. The CDR3 extends over 11 amino acids.

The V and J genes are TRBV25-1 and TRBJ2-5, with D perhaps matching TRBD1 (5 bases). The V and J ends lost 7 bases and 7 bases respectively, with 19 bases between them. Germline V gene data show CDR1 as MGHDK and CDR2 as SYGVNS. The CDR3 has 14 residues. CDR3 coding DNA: TGTGCCAGCACTGGGGCAGAACAAGAAGGGACCCAGTACTTC. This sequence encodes CASTGAEQEGTQYF.

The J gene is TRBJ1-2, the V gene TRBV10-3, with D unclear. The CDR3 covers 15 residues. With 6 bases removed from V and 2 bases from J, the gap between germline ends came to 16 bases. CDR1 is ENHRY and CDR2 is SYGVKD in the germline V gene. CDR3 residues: CAIRTIGVANYGYTF. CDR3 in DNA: TGTGCCATCAGGACGATTGGGGTGGCGAACTATGGCTACACCTTC.

The CDR3 spells CASSPGQISGNTIYF. CDR3 nucleotide sequence: TGTGCCAGCAGCCCGGGACAGATCTCTGGAAACACCATATATTTT. This chain links TRBV7-9 with TRBJ1-3; 7 nucleotides align to TRBD1. After removal of 5 bases from V and 0 bases from J, the junction contained 4 bases not matched to a gene. The CDR3 runs to 15 residues. Germline-derived CDR1 and CDR2 are SEHNR and FQNEAQ (reference sequence). Supplemented by reference TRBV7-9 and TRBJ1-3, the full variable domain reads DTGVSQNPRHKITKRGQNVTFRCDPISEHNRLYWYRQTLGQGPEFLTYFQNEAQLEKSRLLSDRFSAERPKGSFSTLEIQRTEQGDSAMYLCASSPGQISGNTIYFGEGSWLTVV.